This TCR beta chain stems from a study of radiotherapy plus CTLA-4 blockade in lung cancer. Study-level background: Disease control was achieved by 31% of patients, and objective responses by 15% to 20%. Study observations and caveats: Some TCR clones had been derived from tumors. These clones expanded in peripheral blood after radiotherapy plus ipilimumab.

The CDR3 sequence is 12 residues long. V was cut by 9 bases and J by 7 bases, with 12 bases left in between. Germline CDR1 is SGHNT and CDR2 is YENEEA. The data were produced by immunoSEQ multiplex PCR, yet TCRdb's version contains in-frame clones alone and is incomplete. The sample holds 90,000 to 100,000 clones, about four fifths seen once. Those patients who had chemo-refractory metastatic non-small-cell lung cancer were given focal radiation along with CTLA-4 blockade through ipilimumab. This clone was found once. Its antigen is currently unknown. This chain links TRBV11-3 with TRBJ1-4, with a weak D call TRBD1 (5 bases). This clonotype was obtained from a human donor with non-small cell lung cancer who had a partial response to radiotherapy plus ipilimumab. Some clones in this sample may be carry-over from other donors' samples. This sample comprised peripheral blood, obtained from a patient treated with radiotherapy plus ipilimumab. CDR3 region: CASQGSSEKLFF. In nucleotides, the CDR3 is TGTGCCAGTCAGGGTTCGTCTGAAAAACTGTTTTTT.